The sequence of this TCR beta chain was determined in a study of OX40 agonist ivuxolimab in advanced cancers. Sequencing was performed with immunoSEQ multiplex PCR; in TCRdb, only in-frame clones are kept and a portion is missing. The repertoire holds 70,000 to 85,000 clones, with roughly nine tenths as singletons. V lost 1 base and J 4 bases, leaving 28 bases between the germline ends. This CDR3 region has 20 residues. Germline CDR1 and CDR2: LGHNA and YSLEER. Notes on the study in general: CD8+ T cells showed, on average, more clonal expansion than CD4+ cells. Partial responders dosed at 0.1-3.0 mg/kg displayed clonal expansion ranking among the lowest. Certain nonresponding patients likewise had low normalized T-cell clonal expansion.

Regarding this clone: Its antigen is not identified.

The chain combines TRBV4-3 with TRBJ1-1; D perhaps matches TRBD1 (6 bases). Sequenced material: CD4+ or CD8+ T cells sorted from blood, taken in a trial of the OX40 agonist ivuxolimab. The TCR originated in an adult with an advanced solid tumor such as melanoma, head and neck, liver or kidney cancer. The CDR3 DNA is TGCGCCAGCAGCCAAGCCATACCCTCGGGGACACGAGGGGAAAGCACTGAAGCTTTCTTT. This sequence encodes CASSQAIPSGTRGESTEAFF.